Listed below are T cell receptor beta chains from one sample, sequenced in a study of OX40 agonist ivuxolimab in advanced cancers. The assay was immunoSEQ multiplex PCR, and TCRdb's table has in-frame clones only and misses some. The sample yields 50,000 to 75,000 clones, roughly 87% seen once. The sample was CD4+ or CD8+ T cells sorted from blood, taken in a trial of the OX40 agonist ivuxolimab. The receptor set was obtained from an adult with an advanced solid tumor such as melanoma, head and neck, liver or kidney cancer. CDR3s include the opening cysteine and the closing phenylalanine or tryptophan. The D gene is left open where the match is weak. Rows give clone size only sometimes, using once, few, many, or a class for an expanded clone.

d_call clone_size j_call v_call cdr3_nt cdr3_aa
- - TRBJ1-4 TRBV19 TGTGCCAGTAGTATAGATGGGCTGGCGACTCTTGCAGCTAATGAAAAACTGTTTTTT CASSIDGLATLAANEKLFF
TRBD1 few TRBJ1-3 TRBV15 TGTGCCACCAGCAGAACAGGGGAAGGAAACACCATATATTTT CATSRTGEGNTIYF
- - TRBJ1-1 TRBV7-2 TGTGCCAGCAGTTCCGACAGGAACACTGAAGCTTTCTTT CASSSDRNTEAFF
TRBD1 - TRBJ2-7 TRBV7-2 TGTGCCAGCAGGGGACAGGGGGTCTACGAGCAGTACTTC CASRGQGVYEQYF
TRBD1 - TRBJ2-3 TRBV7-9 TGTGCCAGCACCTCGGACAGGTCCACAGATACGCAGTATTTT CASTSDRSTDTQYF
TRBD2 - TRBJ2-5 TRBV27 TGTGCCAGCAGTTTTGGTAGCGGGAAGGAGACCCAGTACTTC CASSFGSGKETQYF
TRBD2 - TRBJ2-1 TRBV5-1 TGCGCCAGCAGCTTAGGGACTAGCGGGTTCTACAATGAGCAGTTCTTC CASSLGTSGFYNEQFF
TRBD1 once TRBJ1-4 TRBV7-3 TGTGCCAGCAGCTTACGAGGGACAGAGAATGAAAAACTGTTTTTT CASSLRGTENEKLFF
- - TRBJ1-5 TRBV7-8 TGTGCCAGCAGCTTACGTCGGATTAGCAATCAGCCCCAGCATTTT CASSLRRISNQPQHF
TRBD1 - TRBJ2-2 TRBV9 TGTGCCAGCAGCGTAGCTGGACAGGGGTACACCGGGGAGCTGTTTTTT CASSVAGQGYTGELFF
- few TRBJ1-4 TRBV7-9 TGTGCCAGCAGCTTAGGTTACCTTTCGCGGTCTAATGAAAAACTGTTTTTT CASSLGYLSRSNEKLFF
TRBD2 once TRBJ2-7 TRBV18 TGTGCCAGCTCACGGGAGGGAAGCGAGCAGTACTTC CASSREGSEQYF
- - TRBJ2-7 TRBV5-1 TGCGCCAGCAGTCGGACCCCCCAGGGAAAGAACTACGAGCAGTACTTC CASSRTPQGKNYEQYF
- - TRBJ2-7 TRBV10-3 TGCGCCGCAGCGGTTTCCTACGAGCAGTACTTC CAAAVSYEQYF
- - TRBJ2-7 TRBV23-1 TGCGCCAGCAGTCACCCCAGGGATATCTACGAGCAGTACTTC CASSHPRDIYEQYF
TRBD2 - TRBJ2-3 TRBV5-5 TGTGCCAGCAGCATACGGGGACTAGCGGGGCTCACAGATACGCAGTATTTT CASSIRGLAGLTDTQYF
- - TRBJ1-1 TRBV2 TGTGCCAGCAGTGAACAGGGTTCGCAAGCTTTCTTT CASSEQGSQAFF
- - TRBJ2-2 TRBV4-2 TGTGCCAGCAGCCAAGTCGGCCAGGGGACCGGGGAGCTGTTTTTT CASSQVGQGTGELFF
- - TRBJ2-2 TRBV2 TGTGCCAGTCAGAGGGAGCCCGCGAACACCGGGGAGCTGTTTTTT CASQREPANTGELFF
- - TRBJ1-2 TRBV18 TGTGCCAGCTCCGCTGGGTGGCACTCTAACTATGGCTACACCTTC CASSAGWHSNYGYTF
- - TRBJ2-7 TRBV14 TGTGCCAGCAGCAGAGCCGGGCGAACCGGTTTCTCGAAGCAGTACTTC CASSRAGRTGFSKQYF
- - TRBJ1-6 TRBV7-2 TGTGCCAGCAGCCCTCAGGGAGGAAATTCACCCCTCCACTTT CASSPQGGNSPLHF
- - TRBJ1-1 TRBV21-1 TGTGCCAGCAGCAAAACCGTTCGTCCCGGTGGGGTGGCTTTCTTT CASSKTVRPGGVAFF